The 13 T cell receptor beta chains listed next were all sequenced from one sample in a study of blood T cells in healthy people across ages. For the second PCR, which ran for about 6 to 11 cycles, a sample-barcoded 5' primer and a J-beta primer mix were used. Each CDR3 protein gets one entry after TCRdb re-called the 5' RACE reads with MiXCR. The sample lists hundreds of thousands of distinct CDR3 sequences, about 61% occurring once. Sequencing was performed on blood. Receptor source: a man aged 40-50 years in good health.

The chain employs TRBV7-2 and TRBJ2-7, with D perhaps TRBD1 or TRBD2 (6 bases each). This CDR3 spans 15 amino acids. The germline V and J ends were trimmed by 4 bases and 3 bases, with 16 bases remaining between them. The germline V gene has CDR1 SGHTA and CDR2 FQGNSA. CDR3 in amino acids: CASSSGLQGSYEQYF. CDR3 nucleotide sequence: TGTGCCAGCAGCTCGGGACTTCAGGGGAGCTACGAGCAGTACTTC.

The J gene is TRBJ1-1, the V gene TRBV4-1; D perhaps matches TRBD1 (6 bases). In germline, CDR1 is MGHRA, CDR2 YSYEKL. Trimming left V 5 bases short and J 0 bases short, with 10 bases between. There are 14 residues in the CDR3. In DNA form, the CDR3 reads TGCGCCAGCAGCTACGACAGGCTGAACACTGAAGCTTTCTTT. Its translation: CASSYDRLNTEAFF.

The chain recombines TRBV7-9 with TRBJ1-2, with TRBD1 matching over 8 bases. Germline values: CDR1 SEHNR, CDR2 FQNEAQ (reference sequence). The CDR3 is 16 amino acids. The ends lost 2 bases at V and 1 base at J; junction bases unmatched: 6. Here the CDR3 reads CASSLPPTGVNYGYTF. CDR3 coding DNA: TGTGCCAGCAGCTTACCGCCGACAGGGGTTAACTATGGCTACACCTTC.

The rearrangement uses TRBV4-3 and TRBJ1-1; TRBD1 is a possible D gene (6 bases). The germline V gene encodes CDR1 LGHNA and CDR2 YSLEER. The CDR3 runs to 17 residues. Trimming shortened V by 0 bases and J by 0 bases, and 14 bases separated the two germline ends. The CDR3 DNA sequence: TGCGCCAGCAGCCAAGATCCCCCGGGGGCCATGAACACTGAAGCTTTCTTT. Protein: CASSQDPPGAMNTEAFF.

The chain uses TRBV29-1 and TRBJ2-7; the D is unclear. This CDR3 spans 11 amino acids. V lost 4 bases, J lost 6 bases, and 10 bases lay in between. Per germline, CDR1 SQVTM and CDR2 ANQGSEA. The CDR3 DNA follows: TGCAGCGTTGTTAATGGGTCCGAGCAGTACTTC. It encodes CSVVNGSEQYF.

The chain couples TRBV5-6 to TRBJ2-1; 7 bases line up with TRBD2. Unmatched junction bases numbered 6, after V lost 2 bases and J lost 4 bases. The CDR3 has 15 residues. Per the germline V gene, CDR1 is SGHDT and CDR2 is YYEEEE. CDR3 sequence (DNA): TGTGCCAGCAGCTTACTAGCGCCCAAATACAATGAGCAGTTCTTC. This gives the protein CASSLLAPKYNEQFF.

This clonotype was detected a few times. The gene calls are TRBV20-1 and TRBJ2-1, with D perhaps TRBD2 (6 bases). CDR3 length: 14 amino acids. V shed 3 bases and J shed 4 bases, with 13 bases lying between them. Germline loops: CDR1 DFQATT, CDR2 SNEGSKA (reference sequence). CDR3 nucleotides: TGCAGTGCTAGGCTGCGGGGAATGTACAATGAGCAGTTCTTC. This codes for CSARLRGMYNEQFF.

The rearrangement uses TRBV7-9 and TRBJ1-4; D remains unclear. The CDR3 consists of 14 residues. Germline lookup yields CDR1 SEHNR and CDR2 FQNEAQ (reference sequence). V was clipped by 1 base and J by 8 bases, with 11 bases between them. This CDR3 is CASSLGGLSEKLFF. As DNA, the CDR3 is TGTGCCAGCAGCTTAGGAGGGCTCAGCGAAAAACTGTTTTTT.

The chain uses TRBV6-5 and TRBJ2-7; unclear D gene. The CDR3 contains 13 residues. V lost 0 bases to trimming and J lost 3 bases, with 6 bases between them. The germline V gene has CDR1 MNHEY and CDR2 SVGAGI. The CDR3 is CASSYSDLYEQYF. The CDR3 region has the DNA TGTGCCAGCAGTTACTCCGACCTCTACGAGCAGTACTTC.

CDR3 coding DNA: TGCAGCGTCGTCCCTAGCGGAGGCAATGAGCAGTTCTTC. Protein product: CSVVPSGGNEQFF. This chain links TRBV29-1 with TRBJ2-1, with 7 bases fitting TRBD2. There are 13 residues in the CDR3. Germline V gene sequence: CDR1 SQVTM, CDR2 ANQGSEA. V shed 6 bases and J 6 bases; nucleotides not matched to a gene: 8.

This clonotype was detected only a few times. This chain joins TRBV20-1 and TRBJ2-5; unclear D gene. Germline V gene sequence: CDR1 DFQATT, CDR2 SNEGSKA (reference sequence). V shed 1 base and J shed 5 bases, with 8 bases lying between them. The CDR3 sequence is 12 residues long. In DNA form, the CDR3 reads TGCAGTGCTAGAGTCGGGCCGGAGACCCAGTACTTC. Protein product: CSARVGPETQYF.

As regards this clonotype: A much larger clone differs by one base, so this may be a read error. V usage is TRBV28 and J usage is TRBJ2-3, with unresolved D. This CDR3 is 10 amino acids long. Germline V lookup: CDR1 MDHEN, CDR2 SYDVKM. The CDR3 coding sequence is TGTGCCGGCAGTTTAGATACGCAGTATTTT. This codes for CAGSLDTQYF.

The J gene is TRBJ2-7, the V gene TRBV18; unclear D gene. The V gene's germline CDR1 is KGHSH and CDR2 LQKENI. V gave up 1 base and J gave up 4 bases, with 14 bases separating them. The CDR3 extends over 15 amino acids. The CDR3 nucleotides are TGTGCCAGCTCACCACGCTGGAGATGGGGATACGAGCAGTACTTC. Protein product: CASSPRWRWGYEQYF.